This T cell receptor beta chain was recovered during a study of CD8 T cells in Susac syndrome. Random hexamers were used to reverse transcribe about 0.45 to 1 ug of RNA. Across 54 Vbeta and 13 Jbeta, TCR beta CDR3 was amplified with immunoSEQ multiplex PCR. TCRdb re-analysed the immunoSEQ multiplex PCR reads in MiXCR, keeping a single row per CDR3 protein. In the table there are approximately 140,000 distinct CDR3 sequences, roughly 80% of which are singletons. This clonotype was counted a few times. No antigen is known for it. Germline V gene data show CDR1 as PRHDT and CDR2 as FYEKMQ (reference sequence). The CDR3 runs to 15 residues. Unmatched junction bases numbered 9, after V lost 1 base and J lost 9 bases. Study-level findings and limits: The study recognized that the number of individuals in its TCR sequencing and HLA analysis was relatively small.

The V and J genes are TRBV13 and TRBJ2-1; 7 bases align to TRBD2. The clonotype was recovered from a human donor with multiple sclerosis. The sequenced sample was CD8+ T cells from PBMCs. The CDR3 sequence is CASSLEAGLLIEQFF. As DNA, the CDR3 is TGTGCCAGCAGCTTAGAAGCGGGACTATTAATTGAGCAGTTCTTC.